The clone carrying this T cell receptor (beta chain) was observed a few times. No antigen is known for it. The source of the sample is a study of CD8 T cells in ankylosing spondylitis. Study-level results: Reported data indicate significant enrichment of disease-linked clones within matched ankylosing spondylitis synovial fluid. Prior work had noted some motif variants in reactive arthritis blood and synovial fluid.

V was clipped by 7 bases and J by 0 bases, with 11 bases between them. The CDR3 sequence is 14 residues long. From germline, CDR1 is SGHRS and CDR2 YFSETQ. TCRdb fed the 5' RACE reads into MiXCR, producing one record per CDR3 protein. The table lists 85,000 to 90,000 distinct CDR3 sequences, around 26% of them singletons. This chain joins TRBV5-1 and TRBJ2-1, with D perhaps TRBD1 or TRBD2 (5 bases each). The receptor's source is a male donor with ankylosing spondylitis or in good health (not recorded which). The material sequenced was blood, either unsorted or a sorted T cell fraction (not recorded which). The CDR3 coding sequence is TGCGCCAGCCACAAGGGGAGCTCCTACAATGAGCAGTTCTTC. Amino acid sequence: CASHKGSSYNEQFF.